These 10 T cell receptor beta chains came from one sample sequenced in a study of cytomegalovirus exposure and HLA in healthy donors (dated by TCRdb to the late 2010s). Libraries came from the immunoSEQ multiplex PCR assay. For the multiplex PCR, a mixture combining 60 forward primers for TCR Vbeta segments and 13 reverse primers for TCR Jbeta segments was used. Imported from immuneACCESS, the table was reduced by TCRdb to in-frame sequences with V and J called. These copies leave out some clones; in studies compared against another copy, an unresolved V gene accounts for under half, and the cause of the remainder is not known. This sample is represented by 150,000 to 200,000 clones; roughly 77% of them were singletons. In total, the top ten clones hold about 1.4% of the sample. The sequenced sample consisted of PBMCs. The source of these receptors is a woman aged 45 to 65 in good health and CMV-seronegative.

In this sample, this clone turned up a few times. The junction shows a germline mismatch at one end, possibly a read error. This chain links TRBV7-9 with TRBJ1-2; D is unclear. There are 16 residues in the CDR3. CDR1 is SEHNR, CDR2 FQNEAQ, per germline (reference sequence). CDR3 sequence (DNA): TGTTCCAGCAGCCCCCGGGTCCGAAAATCCCTCTATGGCTACACCTTC. It encodes CSSSPRVRKSLYGYTF.

This chain uses TRBV11-2 with TRBJ1-2; 8 nucleotides line up with TRBD1. CDR1 and CDR2 (germline): SGHAT, FQNNGV. Trimming removed 6 bases from V and 8 bases from J; junction bases left unmatched: 14. The CDR3 is 15 amino acids. The CDR3 loop is CASRGSRSGGAGYTF. Written as DNA, the CDR3 is TGTGCCAGCAGGGGGTCTCGTTCAGGGGGCGCAGGCTACACCTTC.

The chain couples TRBV28 to TRBJ2-5; D possibly corresponds to TRBD2 (6 bases). V dropped 11 bases and J dropped 7 bases, with 23 bases sitting between them. There are 14 residues in the CDR3. Germline assignment: CDR1 MDHEN and CDR2 SYDVKM. The CDR3 nucleotides read TGTGCCGTCGGGGCTAGCGACCCTGGCGGGACCCAGTACTTC. This translates into CAVGASDPGGTQYF.

This clone was observed a single time. J is TRBJ2-1 and V is TRBV7-2; TRBD2 matches 8 bases. J lost 7 bases, V lost 2 bases, and 7 bases had no gene match. The CDR3 extends over 15 amino acids. Germline V gives CDR1 SGHTA, CDR2 FQGNSA. The CDR3 protein is CASSLLRGGENEQFF. In DNA, the CDR3 is TGTGCCAGCAGCTTACTACGGGGGGGGGAAAATGAGCAGTTCTTC.

V usage is TRBV27 and J usage is TRBJ2-7; D is possibly TRBD1 (6 bases). CDR3 length: 14 amino acids. CDR1 is MNHEY, CDR2 SMNVEV, per germline (reference sequence). The V gene lost 3 bases and the J gene lost 4 bases, with 13 bases spanning the gap. For the CDR3, the DNA is TGTGCCAGCAGTTTCTCCAGGGGATATTACGAGCAGTACTTC. It encodes CASSFSRGYYEQYF.

This clone was recorded a few times. This chain links TRBV29-1 with TRBJ1-1, with 9 bases matching TRBD1. This CDR3 is 13 amino acids long. The junction had 3 bases not matched to a gene; V was cut back by 6 bases and J by 1 base. The germline gives CDR1 SQVTM, CDR2 ANQGSEA. The DNA for the CDR3 is TGCAGCGTGGAGACAGGGGGGAACACTGAAGCTTTCTTT. This codes for CSVETGGNTEAFF. Full variable domain (missing parts from reference TRBV29-1 and TRBJ1-1): SAVISQKPSRDICQRGTSLTIQCQVDSQVTMMFWYRQQPGQSLTLIATANQGSEATYESGFVIDKFPISRPNLTFSTLTVSNMSPEDSSIYLCSVETGGNTEAFFGQGTRLTVV.

The gene calls are TRBV14 and TRBJ1-2; TRBD1 is a possible D gene (5 bases). CDR1 SGHDN and CDR2 FVKESK come from the germline V gene. V lost 1 base, J lost 4 bases, and 10 bases lay in between. The CDR3 consists of 14 residues. DNA of the CDR3: TGTGCCAGCAGCCAAGGGGGCAGCATCTATGGCTACACCTTC. Amino acids: CASSQGGSIYGYTF. The variable domain in full, with the rest retrieved from reference TRBV14 and TRBJ1-2, is EAGVTQFPSHSVIEKGQTVTLRCDPISGHDNLYWYRRVMGKEIKFLLHFVKESKQDESGMPNNRFLAERTGGTYSTLKVQPAELEDSGVYFCASSQGGSIYGYTFGSGTRLTVV.

In the case of this clone: At one of its ends the junction is not consistent with the germline gene, which may arise from a read error. The V gene is TRBV7-8, the J gene TRBJ2-1; 7 positions match TRBD1. Germline V CDR1 and CDR2: SGHVS, FQNEAQ. The CDR3 is 14 amino acids. The CDR3 sequence: CASTLLGQNNEQFF. Written as DNA, the CDR3 is TGTGCCAGCACCTTACTGGGACAGAACAATGAGCAGTTCTTC.

V and J are TRBV7-6 and TRBJ2-2, with TRBD1 matching 8 bases. The CDR3 is made up of 13 amino acids. Unmatched junction bases numbered 0, after V lost 8 bases and J lost 1 base. The germline V gene encodes CDR1 SGHVS and CDR2 FNYEAQ. CDR3 loop: CASDRGNTGELFF. CDR3 DNA: TGTGCCAGCGACAGGGGGAACACCGGGGAGCTGTTTTTT.

The chain joins TRBV6-1 to TRBJ2-1; 7 bases align to TRBD2. Germline trimming cut 1 base from V and 2 bases from J; bases unmatched to any gene: 5. Germline assignment: CDR1 MNHNS and CDR2 SASEGT. This CDR3 is 16 amino acids long. CDR3 sequence reads: CASSEERLAAYNEQFF. CDR3 DNA sequence: TGTGCCAGCAGTGAAGAACGGCTAGCGGCCTACAATGAGCAGTTCTTC.